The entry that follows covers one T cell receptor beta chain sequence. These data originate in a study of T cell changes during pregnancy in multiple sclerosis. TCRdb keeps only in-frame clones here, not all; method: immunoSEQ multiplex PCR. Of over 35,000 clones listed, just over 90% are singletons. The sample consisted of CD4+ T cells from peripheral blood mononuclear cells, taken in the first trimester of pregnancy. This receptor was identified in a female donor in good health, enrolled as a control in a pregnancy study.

This chain's CDR3 is CASSGDRGLGGELFF. For the CDR3, the DNA is TGTGCCAGCAGCGGAGACAGGGGGCTAGGGGGGGAGCTGTTTTTT. This chain uses TRBV5-6 with TRBJ2-2, with 10 bases aligning to TRBD1. The V gene end was trimmed by 4 bases and the J gene end by 8 bases; junction bases not matched to a gene: 8. This CDR3 region has 15 residues. Per germline, CDR1 SGHDT and CDR2 YYEEEE.